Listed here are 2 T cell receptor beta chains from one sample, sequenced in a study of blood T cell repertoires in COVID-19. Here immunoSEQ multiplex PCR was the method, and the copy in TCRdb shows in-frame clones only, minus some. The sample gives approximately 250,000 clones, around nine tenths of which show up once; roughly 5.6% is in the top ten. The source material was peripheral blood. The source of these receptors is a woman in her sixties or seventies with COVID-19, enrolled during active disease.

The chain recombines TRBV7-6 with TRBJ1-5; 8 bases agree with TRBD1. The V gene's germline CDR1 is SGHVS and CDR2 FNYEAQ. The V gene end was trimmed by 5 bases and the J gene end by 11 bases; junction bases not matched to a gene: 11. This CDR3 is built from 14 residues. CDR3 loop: CASSRTGGTGAQHF. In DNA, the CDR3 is TGTGCCAGCAGCAGAACAGGGGGTACAGGAGCCCAGCATTTT.

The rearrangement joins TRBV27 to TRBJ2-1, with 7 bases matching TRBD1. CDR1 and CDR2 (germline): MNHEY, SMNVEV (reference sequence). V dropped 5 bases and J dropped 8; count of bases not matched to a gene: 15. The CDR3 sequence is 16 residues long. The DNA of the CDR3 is TGTGCCAGCAGTCTACAAACAGGGGTCCAGGTTCATGAGCAGTTCTTC. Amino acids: CASSLQTGVQVHEQFF.